Each of the 16 T cell receptor beta chains below was sequenced from the same sample in a study of cytomegalovirus exposure and HLA in healthy donors (dated by TCRdb to 2016 to 2017). The library relied on the immunoSEQ multiplex PCR assay. A mixture of 60 forward primers for TCR Vbeta segments and 13 reverse primers for TCR Jbeta segments was used in the multiplex PCR. TCRdb mirrors the immuneACCESS table, restricted to in-frame sequences. Some clones are absent from its copies; in checked studies, under half trace to an unresolved V gene, and the reason for the others is unknown. This sample comprises about 160,000 clones, roughly 77% of them detected only once. Of the sample, about 3.8% is held by the ten largest clones. Sequencing used PBMCs. These receptors were collected from a man aged 25-40 years in good health and CMV-seropositive.

The rearrangement uses TRBV7-2 and TRBJ1-5; a weak D match, TRBD1 (5 bases). The CDR3 spans 16 residues. Per germline, CDR1 SGHTA and CDR2 FQGNSA. Trimming shortened V by 2 bases and J by 4 bases, and 15 bases separated the two germline ends. The DNA of the CDR3 is TGTGCCAGCAGCTTAATCGTGGGGCGAGGAAATCAGCCCCAGCATTTT. Translating it yields CASSLIVGRGNQPQHF.

This sequence joins TRBV25-1 and TRBJ2-3; maybe TRBD2 (5 bases). This CDR3 has 14 amino acids. Trimming shortened V by 4 bases and J by 6 bases, and 14 bases separated the two germline ends. Germline CDR1 reads MGHDK; CDR2 reads SYGVNS. The CDR3 protein is CASSGPWTGDTQYF. The CDR3 DNA reads TGTGCCAGCAGTGGACCTTGGACGGGGGATACGCAGTATTTT.

The genes are TRBV6-1 and TRBJ2-5; 9 bases align to TRBD2. V shed 6 bases, J shed 4 bases, and the junction held 6 bases outside the gene matches. CDR1 MNHNS and CDR2 SASEGT come from the germline V gene. This CDR3 has 14 residues. The DNA of the CDR3 is TGTGCCAGCAGAAAGACTAGCGGAGGAGAGACCCAGTACTTC. It yields the protein CASRKTSGGETQYF.

The rearrangement joins TRBV18 to TRBJ1-2; perhaps TRBD1 as D (6 bases). The germline CDR1 and CDR2 sequences are KGHSH and LQKENI. The V end lost 4 bases, the J end lost 3 bases, and 9 bases lay between the germline ends. The CDR3 has 13 residues. CDR3 protein: CASSQQGDYGYTF. CDR3 coding DNA: TGTGCCAGCTCACAACAGGGCGACTATGGCTACACCTTC.

This chain links TRBV4-3 with TRBJ2-7, with D uncertain. Germline-derived CDR1 and CDR2 are LGHNA and YSLEER. V shed 0 bases and J shed 1 base, with 10 bases lying between them. The CDR3 extends over 15 amino acids. The CDR3 spells CASSQESSASYEQYF. CDR3 nucleotides: TGCGCCAGCAGCCAAGAGTCTTCAGCGTCCTACGAGCAGTACTTC.

The chain combines TRBV10-1 with TRBJ2-3; D perhaps matches TRBD2 (6 bases). CDR1 is WNHNN and CDR2 is SYGVQD in the germline V gene (reference sequence). Trimming pared 4 bases from V and 5 bases from J, leaving 10 bases between. The CDR3 covers 13 residues. CDR3 bases: TGCGCCAGCAGTGCCGGGGGTCAAGATACGCAGTATTTT. Amino acid sequence: CASSAGGQDTQYF.

This chain uses TRBV2 with TRBJ2-1, with D possibly TRBD2 on 7 matching bases. The V end was cut by 3 bases, the J end by 8 bases, with 17 bases between. Germline lookup yields CDR1 SNHLY and CDR2 FYNNEI. The CDR3 sequence is 15 residues long. Written as DNA, the CDR3 is TGTGCCAGCAGTGATGTGGGGGGGGCTTTCGATGAGCAGTTCTTC. This sequence encodes CASSDVGGAFDEQFF. Variable domain in full (rest from reference TRBV2 and TRBJ2-1): EPEVTQTPSHQVTQMGQEVILRCVPISNHLYFYWYRQILGQKVEFLVSFYNNEISEKSEIFDDQFSVERPDGSNFTLKIRSTKLEDSAMYFCASSDVGGAFDEQFFGPGTRLTVL.

J is TRBJ1-2 and V is TRBV5-4; 9 positions match TRBD1. The V segment lost 3 bases and the J segment 4 bases; nucleotides outside the gene matches: 7. The V gene's germline CDR1 is SGHNT and CDR2 YYREEE (reference sequence). The CDR3 totals 15 residues. CDR3 in DNA: TGTGCCAGCAGCTACCGGGACAGGGACCTCTATGGCTACACCTTC. It encodes CASSYRDRDLYGYTF. The variable domain in full, completed from reference TRBV5-4 and TRBJ1-2, reads ETGVTQSPTHLIKTRGQQVTLRCSSQSGHNTVSWYQQALGQGPQFIFQYYREEENGRGNFPPRFSGLQFPNYSSELNVNALELDDSALYLCASSYRDRDLYGYTFGSGTRLTVV.

V usage is TRBV25-1 and J usage is TRBJ2-7, with 7 positions matching TRBD1. The J segment lost 2 bases and the V segment lost 1 base, leaving 5 bases of the junction unmatched. The CDR3 extends over 15 amino acids. Per germline, CDR1 MGHDK and CDR2 SYGVNS. In DNA, the CDR3 is TGTGCCAGCAGTGAATCCTCGGGACAGACCTACGAGCAGTACTTC. This encodes CASSESSGQTYEQYF.

The rearrangement uses TRBV7-6 and TRBJ1-2, with TRBD1 identical over 10 bases. The trim removed 5 bases at V and 7 bases at J, leaving 7 bases unmatched. The CDR3 consists of 14 residues. Per germline, CDR1 SGHVS and CDR2 FNYEAQ. CDR3 loop: CASSTGTGVSGYTF. The CDR3 region has the DNA TGTGCCAGCAGCACCGGGACAGGGGTCTCTGGCTACACCTTC. The whole variable domain, filled in from reference TRBV7-6 and TRBJ1-2, reads GAGVSQSPRYKVTKRGQDVALRCDPISGHVSLYWYRQALGQGPEFLTYFNYEAQQDKSGLPNDRFSAERPEGSISTLTIQRTEQRDSAMYRCASSTGTGVSGYTFGSGTRLTVV.

This clone was seen just once. The gene calls are TRBV2 and TRBJ1-1; D gene ambiguous. V dropped 6 bases and J dropped 5 bases, with 13 bases sitting between them. The length of the CDR3 is 13 residues. Germline V gene sequence: CDR1 SNHLY, CDR2 FYNNEI. The DNA of the CDR3 is TGTGCCAGCAGCCGGGAGGTGAGGACTGAAGCTTTCTTT. Amino acid sequence: CASSREVRTEAFF.

The chain is built from TRBV7-2 and TRBJ2-1, with 7 bases identical to TRBD1. The germline V gene has CDR1 SGHTA and CDR2 FQGNSA. This CDR3 spans 13 amino acids. With 6 bases clipped from V and 6 bases from J, the junction kept 5 bases outside the gene matches. CDR3 sequence (DNA): TGTGCCAGCAGGGAGACAGGGACCAATGAGCAGTTCTTC. Amino acid sequence: CASRETGTNEQFF.

V usage is TRBV7-9 and J usage is TRBJ1-5, with D hard to call. The V gene's germline CDR1 is SEHNR and CDR2 FQNEAQ (reference sequence). Between the trimmed V and J ends, which lost 2 bases and 3 bases, there was a span of 8 bases. The CDR3 is made up of 14 amino acids. DNA of the CDR3: TGTGCCAGCAGCTTAAGTACGGTCAATCAGCCCCAGCATTTT. It specifies CASSLSTVNQPQHF.

This clone has a handful of counts. V gene TRBV5-4 combines with J gene TRBJ1-2, with unresolved D. V was clipped by 4 bases and J by 3 bases, with 10 bases between them. CDR1 and CDR2 (germline): SGHNT, YYREEE (reference sequence). This CDR3 spans 13 amino acids. The CDR3 DNA sequence: TGTGCCAGCAGCCCGGAGTCATACTATGGCTACACCTTC. Encoded protein: CASSPESYYGYTF.

The J gene is TRBJ2-5, the V gene TRBV30; the match to TRBD1 covers 10 bases. With 1 base clipped from V and 5 bases from J, the junction kept 13 bases outside the gene matches. CDR3 length: 17 amino acids. Germline values: CDR1 GTSNPN, CDR2 SVGIG (reference sequence). This CDR3 is CAWSGGAGQGFWETQYF. The CDR3 nucleotides are TGTGCCTGGAGTGGTGGTGCGGGACAGGGGTTTTGGGAGACCCAGTACTTC.

The chain combines TRBV2 with TRBJ2-7; 7 positions match TRBD2. Per the germline V gene, CDR1 is SNHLY and CDR2 is FYNNEI. The CDR3 consists of 14 residues. The junction had 9 bases not matched to a gene; V was cut back by 3 bases and J by 7 bases. CDR3 nucleotide sequence: TGTGCCAGCAGTGAGGGTAGCGGGTCACGGGAGCAGTACTTC. Amino acids: CASSEGSGSREQYF.